This section outlines one TCR beta chain sequence together with its context. Its antigen remains unidentified. This specimen comes from a study of OX40 agonist ivuxolimab in advanced cancers. Overall study context: Participants, around 80% male, averaged roughly 60 years of age, ranging from roughly 23 to 80.

Study findings and constraints: Certain nonresponders likewise exhibited a low normalized T-cell clonal expansion. CD4+ and CD8+ T cells in blood underwent clonal expansion by week 6 at 0.1 to 3.0 mg/kg. Relative to CD4+ cells, CD8+ T cells on average had more expanded clones.

The method was immunoSEQ multiplex PCR; TCRdb's version includes in-frame clones alone and lacks a portion of them. Seen here are about 43,000 clones, approximately 88% observed once, and the top ten hold roughly a quarter. The CDR3 runs to 13 residues. V was pared by 4 bases and J by 3 bases, with 11 bases between. CDR1 and CDR2 (germline): SGDLS, YYNGEE. The chain employs TRBV9 and TRBJ2-7; no reliable D call. Sample: CD4+ or CD8+ T cells sorted from blood, taken in a trial of the OX40 agonist ivuxolimab. The TCR sequence derives from an adult with an advanced solid tumor such as melanoma, head and neck, liver or kidney cancer. As DNA, the CDR3 is TGTGCCAGCAGCCCCGCCCCGAGCTACGAGCAGTACTTC. Its translation: CASSPAPSYEQYF.